This T cell receptor beta chain was found in a study of T cells after yellow fever vaccination. The study, taken as a whole, reports: Post-booster repertoires again held most primary-vaccination clones (roughly 96% CD4, just under 90% CD8). One caveat is that FACS-sorted repertoires could contain abundant clonotypes contaminating from the bulk population.

This clonotype was seen a handful of times. Its antigen is currently unknown. TCRdb independently ran MiXCR on the 5' RACE reads; one entry per CDR3 protein. The sample holds roughly 500,000 distinct CDR3 sequences, 15% to 20% seen once. This CDR3 spans 15 amino acids. The V end was cut by 1 base, the J end by 2 bases, with 12 bases between. Per the germline V gene, CDR1 is SGHAT and CDR2 is FQNNGV. V is TRBV11-2 and J is TRBJ2-7; D may correspond to TRBD1 or TRBD2 (5 bases each). The receptor was derived from a man under 40 who received the YFV17D yellow fever vaccine. The material sequenced was PBMCs, taken 15 days after the yellow fever booster vaccination. CDR3 bases: TGTGCCAGCAGCTTAGTAGGGACGTACGCCTACGAGCAGTACTTC. This codes for CASSLVGTYAYEQYF.